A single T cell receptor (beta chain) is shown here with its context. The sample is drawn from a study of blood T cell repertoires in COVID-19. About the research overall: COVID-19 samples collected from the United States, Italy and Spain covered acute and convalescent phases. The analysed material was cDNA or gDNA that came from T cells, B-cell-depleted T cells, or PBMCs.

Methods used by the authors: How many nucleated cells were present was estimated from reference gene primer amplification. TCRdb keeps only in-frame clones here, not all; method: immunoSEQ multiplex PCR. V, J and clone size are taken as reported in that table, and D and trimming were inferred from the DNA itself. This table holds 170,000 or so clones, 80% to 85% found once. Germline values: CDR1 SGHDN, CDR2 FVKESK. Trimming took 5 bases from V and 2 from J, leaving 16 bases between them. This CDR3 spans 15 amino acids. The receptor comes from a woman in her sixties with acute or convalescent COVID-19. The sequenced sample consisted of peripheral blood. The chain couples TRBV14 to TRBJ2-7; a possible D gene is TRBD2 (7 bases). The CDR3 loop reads CASSELRGGPYEQYF. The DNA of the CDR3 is TGTGCCAGCAGCGAATTGAGGGGGGGACCCTACGAGCAGTACTTC. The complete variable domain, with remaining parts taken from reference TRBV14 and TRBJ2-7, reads EAGVTQFPSHSVIEKGQTVTLRCDPISGHDNLYWYRRVMGKEIKFLLHFVKESKQDESGMPNNRFLAERTGGTYSTLKVQPAELEDSGVYFCASSELRGGPYEQYFGPGTRLTVT.